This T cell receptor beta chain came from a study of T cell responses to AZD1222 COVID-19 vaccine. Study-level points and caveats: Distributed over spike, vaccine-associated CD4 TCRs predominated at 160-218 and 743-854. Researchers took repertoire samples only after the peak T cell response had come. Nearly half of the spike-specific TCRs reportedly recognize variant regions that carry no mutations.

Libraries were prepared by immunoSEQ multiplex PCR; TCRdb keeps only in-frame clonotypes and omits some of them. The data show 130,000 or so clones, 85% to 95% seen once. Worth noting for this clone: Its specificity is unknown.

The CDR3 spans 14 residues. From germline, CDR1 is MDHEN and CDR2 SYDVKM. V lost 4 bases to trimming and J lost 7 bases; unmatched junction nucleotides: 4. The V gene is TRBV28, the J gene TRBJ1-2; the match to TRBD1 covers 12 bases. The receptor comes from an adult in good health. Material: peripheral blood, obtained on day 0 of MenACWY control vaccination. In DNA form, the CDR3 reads TGTGCCAGCAGTTCCTCGGGACAGGGGGCTGGCTACACCTTC. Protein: CASSSSGQGAGYTF.